This TCR beta chain was profiled in a study of T-cell reconstitution after alpha-beta-depleted transplantation in children. This sample's TCRbeta library carried unique molecular identifier barcodes. Using its own MiXCR run on the PCR reads, TCRdb lists one record per CDR3 protein. The sample includes fewer than 1 million distinct CDR3 sequences, roughly 15% of them seen just once. Germline CDR1 is SGHVS and CDR2 is FQNEAQ. CDR3 length: 15 amino acids. V lost 4 bases, J lost 4 bases, and 10 bases stayed unmatched. The chain employs TRBV7-8 and TRBJ2-7; the match to TRBD1 covers 7 bases. This sample comprised PBMCs, mostly from graft donor cells, obtained 360 days after TCRalphabeta/CD19-depleted stem cell transplant. This sequence originates from a male patient under 18 who had a stem cell transplant for acute lymphoblastic leukemia, so the T cells may come from the graft donor. DNA of the CDR3: TGTGCCAGCAGCTCAACGACAGGGACCGGATACGAGCAGTACTTC. Encoded protein: CASSSTTGTGYEQYF.